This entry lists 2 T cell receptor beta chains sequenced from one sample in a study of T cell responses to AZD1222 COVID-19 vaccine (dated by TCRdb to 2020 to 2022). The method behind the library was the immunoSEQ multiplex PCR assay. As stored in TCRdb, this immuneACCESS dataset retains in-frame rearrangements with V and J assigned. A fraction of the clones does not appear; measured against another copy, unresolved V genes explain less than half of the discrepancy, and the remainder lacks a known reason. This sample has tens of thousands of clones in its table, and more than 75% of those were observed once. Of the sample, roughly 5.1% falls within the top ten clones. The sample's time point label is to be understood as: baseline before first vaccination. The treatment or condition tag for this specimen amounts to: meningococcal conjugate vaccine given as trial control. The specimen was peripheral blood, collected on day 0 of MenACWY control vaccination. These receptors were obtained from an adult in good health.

In DNA form, the CDR3 reads TGTGCCAGCAGCCCAGGCACCGGGGAGCTGTTTTTT. Translating it yields CASSPGTGELFF. The chain couples TRBV11-3 to TRBJ2-2; no firm D call. The V gene's germline CDR1 is SGHNT and CDR2 YENEEA. The CDR3 covers 12 residues. Trimming took 5 bases from V and 4 from J, leaving 5 bases between them.

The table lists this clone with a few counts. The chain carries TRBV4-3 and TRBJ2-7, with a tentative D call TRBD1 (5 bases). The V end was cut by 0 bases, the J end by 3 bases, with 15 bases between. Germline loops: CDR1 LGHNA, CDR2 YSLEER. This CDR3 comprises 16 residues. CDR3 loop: CASSQDLMDKLYEQYF. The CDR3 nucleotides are TGCGCCAGCAGCCAAGATCTTATGGACAAACTCTACGAGCAGTACTTC.